This T cell receptor beta chain was documented in a study of T cells after yellow fever vaccination. TCRdb processed the 5' RACE reads anew with MiXCR; each CDR3 protein has one entry. Here the sample spans roughly 300,000 distinct CDR3 sequences, 6.8% being singletons. From germline, CDR1 is ENHRY and CDR2 SYGVKD. The CDR3 is 14 amino acids. V lost 3 bases and J lost 1, with 7 bases in between. The clonotype was recovered from a man aged 18 to 35 who received the YFV17D yellow fever vaccine. The sequences come from PBMCs, collected 35 to 50 days after the first yellow fever vaccination. The chain employs TRBV10-3 and TRBJ2-1; no reliable D call. The CDR3 region is CAISEANSYNEQFF. In DNA, the CDR3 is TGTGCCATCAGTGAAGCCAATTCCTACAATGAGCAGTTCTTC.